A selection of T cell receptor beta chains follows, all from one sample in a study of beta chain features in type 1 diabetes. The protocol was immunoSEQ multiplex PCR, while the TCRdb copy is restricted to in-frame clones and leaves out a portion. The table includes under 250,000 clones, 27% detected once. Sequenced: central memory CD4+ T cells from blood. These receptors all stem from a man younger than 45 in good health. Each CDR3 is given with its conserved first and last residue. Fields, in order: V gene, clone size, J gene, D gene, CDR3 protein, CDR3 DNA. A D gene is named only where the DNA matches it firmly. A clone size is listed for some rows: how often the clone was seen (once, few, many), or a class if it is expanded.

>TRBV28|-|TRBJ2-2|TRBD1
CASSFHRGVKLFF
TGTGCCAGCAGTTTTCACAGGGGAGTGAAGCTGTTTTTT
>TRBV29-1|few|TRBJ2-5|-
CSVKRAAAETQYF
TGCAGCGTTAAAAGGGCCGCGGCAGAGACCCAGTACTTC
>TRBV13|-|TRBJ2-1|-
CASSPRQGRGHNEQFF
TGTGCCAGCAGCCCAAGGCAGGGGCGGGGACACAATGAGCAGTTCTTC
>TRBV5-1|few|TRBJ1-4|-
CASSSGTANEKLFF
TGCGCCAGCAGCTCTGGGACGGCTAATGAAAAACTGTTTTTT
>TRBV30|few|TRBJ1-1|-
CAWSEGGLRTEAFF
TGTGCCTGGAGTGAGGGGGGGCTAAGAACTGAAGCTTTCTTT
>TRBV4-3|-|TRBJ2-1|TRBD1
CASSWGQGLYNEQFF
TGCGCCAGCAGCTGGGGACAGGGGCTCTACAATGAGCAGTTCTTC
>TRBV6-1|few|TRBJ2-7|-
CASSVAGTVSYEQYF
TGTGCCAGCAGTGTAGCCGGGACGGTCTCCTACGAGCAGTACTTC
>TRBV7-2|-|TRBJ1-5|-
CASSWAGDGQPQHF
TGTGCCAGCAGCTGGGCAGGGGATGGCCAGCCCCAGCATTTT
>TRBV6-6|-|TRBJ1-5|-
CASSPPVENQPQHF
TGTGCCAGCAGTCCGCCGGTCGAGAATCAGCCCCAGCATTTT
>TRBV29-1|few|TRBJ1-1|TRBD1
CSVNRGPAEAFF
TGCAGCGTAAACAGGGGGCCAGCTGAAGCTTTCTTT
>TRBV6-4|-|TRBJ2-3|-
CASSGDLLGTQYF
TGTGCCAGCAGTGGGGACCTCCTGGGGACGCAGTATTTT
>TRBV9|few|TRBJ2-7|TRBD1
CASSVDGTAEQYF
TGTGCCAGCAGCGTAGATGGGACAGCCGAGCAGTACTTC
>TRBV2|few|TRBJ2-1|-
CASNSQASIDEQFF
TGTGCCAGCAACTCCCAGGCTAGCATCGATGAGCAGTTCTTC
>TRBV7-6|-|TRBJ2-7|-
CASSVTDRYEQYF
TGTGCCAGCAGCGTGACCGACAGATACGAGCAGTACTTC
>TRBV18|many|TRBJ2-3|-
CASSPGLAVSTDTQYF
TGTGCCAGCTCACCAGGGTTAGCGGTTAGCACAGATACGCAGTATTTT
>TRBV29-1|-|TRBJ1-2|TRBD1
CSGGQGGYGYTF
TGCAGCGGCGGACAGGGAGGCTATGGCTACACCTTC
>TRBV10-3|-|TRBJ2-5|TRBD1
CAISMGQGQETQYF
TGTGCCATCAGTATGGGACAGGGCCAAGAGACCCAGTACTTC
>TRBV11-2|-|TRBJ2-3|TRBD2
CASRLPRGGWTSTDTQYF
TGTGCCAGCAGACTCCCACGGGGGGGTTGGACTAGCACAGATACGCAGTATTTT
>TRBV7-9|few|TRBJ2-5|-
CASSLGLGTETQYF
TGTGCCAGCAGCTTAGGCTTGGGTACCGAGACCCAGTACTTC
>TRBV7-8|-|TRBJ2-7|-
CASSLDEIPYEQYF
TGTGCCAGCAGCTTAGATGAAATCCCCTACGAGCAGTACTTC
>TRBV10-2|-|TRBJ1-1|-
CASSRMGGDTEAFF
TGCGCCAGCAGCCGAATGGGGGGCGACACTGAAGCTTTCTTT
>TRBV19|few|TRBJ2-4|TRBD2
CASSQTGTNKNIQYF
TGTGCCAGTAGTCAGACCGGGACTAACAAAAACATTCAGTACTTC
>TRBV5-1|few|TRBJ2-1|TRBD2
CASSLKSGRENEQFF
TGCGCCAGCAGCTTGAAGAGCGGGAGAGAAAATGAGCAGTTCTTC